Listed below are T cell receptor beta chains from one sample, sequenced in a study of OX40 agonist ivuxolimab in advanced cancers. Produced via immunoSEQ multiplex PCR; TCRdb's table is partial and in-frame only. The data hold some 80,000 clones, with 84% observed a single time. Material: CD4+ or CD8+ T cells sorted from blood, obtained in a trial of the OX40 agonist ivuxolimab. Receptor source: an adult with an advanced solid tumor such as melanoma, head and neck, liver or kidney cancer. The CDR3 runs from the conserved cysteine through the conserved F or W. D genes are given only for firm matches. Clone size is shown for a subset of rows, as once, few, many or a class of expanded clone.

CASSAQPYGYTF TGTGCCAGCTCAGCACAGCCCTATGGCTACACCTTC 12 TRBJ1-2 TRBV18 - -
CSGRVSNEKLFF TGCAGCGGCAGGGTTTCTAATGAAAAACTGTTTTTT 12 TRBJ1-4 TRBV29-1 - -
CASSLGTGYNEQFF TGTGCCAGCAGCTTAGGCACGGGTTACAATGAGCAGTTCTTC 14 TRBJ2-1 TRBV7-6 - -
CARTQGAGEAFF TGTGCCAGGACACAGGGGGCTGGTGAAGCTTTCTTT 12 TRBJ1-1 TRBV2 - TRBD1
CASSLVRTGDTGELFF TGCGCCAGCAGCTTGGTTAGGACAGGGGACACCGGGGAGCTGTTTTTT 16 TRBJ2-2 TRBV5-1 - TRBD1
CASSPRSGVAGGYTYNEQFF TGTGCCAGCAGCCCCCGAAGTGGGGTAGCGGGGGGCTACACCTACAATGAGCAGTTCTTC 20 TRBJ2-1 TRBV7-6 once TRBD2
CASISVGTGIFYGYTF TGTGCCAGTATTTCCGTCGGGACAGGGATTTTTTATGGCTACACCTTC 16 TRBJ1-2 TRBV19 - TRBD1
CSLSGGPNTEAFF TGCAGCCTCTCAGGCGGGCCGAACACTGAAGCTTTCTTT 13 TRBJ1-1 TRBV29-1 - -
CASSLKAVGNTGELFF TGTGCCAGCAGCTTAAAGGCGGTCGGGAACACCGGGGAGCTGTTTTTT 16 TRBJ2-2 TRBV5-5 - -
CASSLGRADTQYF TGTGCCAGCAGCTTGGGGCGGGCAGATACGCAGTATTTT 13 TRBJ2-3 TRBV11-3 - -
CASSFLADPYNEQFF TGTGCCAGCAGCTTCCTAGCGGACCCCTACAATGAGCAGTTCTTC 15 TRBJ2-1 TRBV11-2 - TRBD2
CASSSSYSEAFF TGTGCCAGCAGTTCCTCCTACAGTGAAGCTTTCTTT 12 TRBJ1-1 TRBV27 - -
CAITDRGNSPLHF TGTGCCATCACCGACAGGGGGAATTCACCCCTCCACTTT 13 TRBJ1-6 TRBV6-1 - TRBD1
CASSIGGGNTEAFF TGTGCCAGTAGTATTGGAGGGGGGAACACTGAAGCTTTCTTT 14 TRBJ1-1 TRBV19 once -
CASSPTGERQPQHF TGTGCCAGCTCACCGACAGGGGAGCGTCAGCCCCAGCATTTT 14 TRBJ1-5 TRBV18 - TRBD1
CASSPRFGGNQPQHF TGTGCCAGCAGCCCCCGGTTCGGAGGTAATCAGCCCCAGCATTTT 15 TRBJ1-5 TRBV6-5 - -
CASSQDREKLFF TGTGCCAGTAGTCAGGACAGAGAAAAACTGTTTTTT 12 TRBJ1-4 TRBV19 - -
CASSSTTGNTEAFF TGTGCCAGCAGTTCGACTACAGGGAACACTGAAGCTTTCTTT 14 TRBJ1-1 TRBV27 - -
CASSPRWTTNEKLFF TGTGCCAGCAGCCCCAGGTGGACAACTAATGAAAAACTGTTTTTT 15 TRBJ1-4 TRBV27 once -
CASSRDRGSYNEQFF TGTGCCAGCAGCCGCGACAGGGGCTCCTACAATGAGCAGTTCTTC 15 TRBJ2-1 TRBV6-5 many TRBD1
CASRRSKTGELFF TGTGCCAGCCGCCGGTCAAAGACCGGGGAGCTGTTTTTT 13 TRBJ2-2 TRBV28 once -
CASSYEGRGEQYF TGCGCCAGCAGCTACGAGGGGCGGGGGGAGCAGTACTTC 13 TRBJ2-7 TRBV5-1 many TRBD2
CASSQEVEVLGEAFF TGCGCCAGCAGCCAAGAGGTCGAGGTGCTGGGTGAAGCTTTCTTT 15 TRBJ1-1 TRBV4-1 - -
CASKPGQVNEKLFF TGTGCCAGCAAACCGGGACAGGTGAATGAAAAACTGTTTTTT 14 TRBJ1-4 TRBV6-5 few TRBD1
CASSLGYRTYEQYF TGTGCCAGCAGCTTAGGATATAGGACCTACGAGCAGTACTTC 14 TRBJ2-7 TRBV7-6 - -
CASSIVVGGPQETQYF TGTGCCAGTAGTATAGTTGTCGGGGGCCCCCAAGAGACCCAGTACTTC 16 TRBJ2-5 TRBV19 - -
CASNDPIRAGGVYEQYF TGTGCCAGCAACGACCCCATTAGGGCAGGGGGCGTCTACGAGCAGTACTTC 17 TRBJ2-7 TRBV7-2 - TRBD1
CASSPSQGGEPQHF TGTGCCAGCTCACCATCTCAGGGGGGAGAGCCCCAGCATTTT 14 TRBJ1-5 TRBV18 - TRBD1
CASSDFGGYTF TGTGCCAGCAGCGACTTCGGGGGCTACACCTTC 11 TRBJ1-2 TRBV2 few -
CASSLEFGTGASTDTQYF TGTGCCAGCAGTTTAGAATTCGGGACAGGGGCTAGCACAGATACGCAGTATTTT 18 TRBJ2-3 TRBV27 medium-sized TRBD1
CASSEQQGAGNQPQHF TGTGCCAGCAGTGAACAACAGGGGGCAGGCAATCAGCCCCAGCATTTT 16 TRBJ1-5 TRBV6-1 - TRBD1
CASSLDRSGEQFF TGTGCCAGCAGCTTAGATCGGTCCGGTGAGCAGTTCTTC 13 TRBJ2-1 TRBV11-2 - -
CSVEDRGSGSYEQFF TGCAGCGTTGAAGATAGGGGAAGCGGGAGTTATGAGCAGTTCTTC 15 TRBJ2-1 TRBV29-1 once TRBD2
CAGLAGGRTTREQFF TGTGCCGGACTAGCGGGGGGCCGGACGACCCGTGAGCAGTTCTTC 15 TRBJ2-1 TRBV30 - TRBD2
CASSPGFSSYEQYF TGCGCCAGCAGCCCGGGGTTCAGCTCCTACGAGCAGTACTTC 14 TRBJ2-7 TRBV5-1 - -
CASRGQGADNEQFF TGCGCCAGCCGAGGACAGGGGGCAGACAATGAGCAGTTCTTC 14 TRBJ2-1 TRBV5-1 - TRBD1
CASSQELGRNNSPLHF TGTGCCAGCAGCCAAGAATTGGGAAGAAATAATTCACCCCTCCACTTT 16 TRBJ1-6 TRBV4-2 - -
CASSWGYRQGAGYTF TGTGCCAGCAGCTGGGGTTATAGGCAGGGGGCTGGCTACACCTTC 15 TRBJ1-2 TRBV5-4 - TRBD1
CASTPLGAYNEQFF TGTGCCAGCACCCCACTGGGGGCCTACAATGAGCAGTTCTTC 14 TRBJ2-1 TRBV7-9 - -
CASSLAGGNTGELFF TGTGCCAGCAGCTTAGCGGGGGGGAACACCGGGGAGCTGTTTTTT 15 TRBJ2-2 TRBV7-2 - -
CASSRRGGFSGNTIYF TGTGCCAGCAGCCGCCGGGGAGGGTTCTCTGGAAACACCATATATTTT 16 TRBJ1-3 TRBV7-2 once -
CASSHGLAGKYEQYF TGTGCCAGCTCACACGGTCTAGCGGGAAAGTACGAGCAGTACTTC 15 TRBJ2-7 TRBV18 - TRBD2
CASSLGGGNQPQHF TGTGCCAGCAGTTTAGGGGGGGGCAATCAGCCCCAGCATTTT 14 TRBJ1-5 TRBV28 - -
CGTAVSSYNEQFF TGTGGGACAGCCGTCAGCTCCTACAATGAGCAGTTCTTC 13 TRBJ2-1 TRBV11-2 few -
CASTPTDLNYGYTF TGTGCCAGTACCCCGACAGACCTTAACTATGGCTACACCTTC 14 TRBJ1-2 TRBV19 many -
CASSTTGGDYEQYF TGTGCCAGTAGTACGACAGGGGGGGACTACGAGCAGTACTTC 14 TRBJ2-7 TRBV19 - TRBD1